Listed below are T cell receptor beta chains from one sample, sequenced in a study of CD8 T cells in Susac syndrome. TCRdb used MiXCR to reprocess the immunoSEQ multiplex PCR reads, holding one entry per CDR3 protein. Altogether about 73,000 distinct CDR3 sequences are present, around 96% being singletons, with the ten largest covering roughly 0.42%. Sequencing input: CD8+ T cells from PBMCs. The receptors were gathered from a human donor with multiple sclerosis. CDR3s include the opening cysteine and the closing phenylalanine or tryptophan. The D gene is left open where the match is weak. Expanded clones get a size class; other rows say once, few or many, or leave the size out.

D	J	V	size	CDR3	DNA
-	TRBJ2-5	TRBV13	-	CASSSSGRAQYF	TGTGCCAGCAGCAGCAGCGGTAGGGCCCAGTACTTC
-	TRBJ2-2	TRBV4-2	-	CASSQVTRAGELFF	TGTGCCAGCAGCCAAGTTACTAGAGCCGGGGAGCTGTTTTTT
-	TRBJ2-2	TRBV7-9	-	CASSPTSYNTGELFF	TGTGCCAGCAGTCCGACTAGTTACAACACCGGGGAGCTGTTTTTT
TRBD1	TRBJ2-7	TRBV20-1	-	CSASGTELYEQYF	TGCAGTGCTTCCGGGACAGAACTCTACGAGCAGTACTTC
-	TRBJ1-5	TRBV18	-	CASSPRREISNQPQHF	TGTGCCAGCTCACCCAGGCGGGAAATTAGCAATCAGCCCCAGCATTTT
-	TRBJ1-1	TRBV7-2	-	CASSLVPLNTEVFF	TGTGCCAGCAGCTTAGTCCCCCTGAACACTGAAGTTTTCTTT
-	TRBJ2-3	TRBV12-3/TRBV12-4	few	CASKGDTQYF	TGTGCCAGCAAGGGGGATACGCAGTATTTT
TRBD1	TRBJ2-7	TRBV12-3/TRBV12-4	-	CASSLGGRSYEQYF	TGTGCCAGCAGTCTAGGGGGCCGCTCCTACGAGCAGTACTTC
-	TRBJ2-3	TRBV9	-	CASTPTAGSGSDTQYF	TGTGCCAGCACCCCAACGGCGGGATCGGGCTCAGATACGCAGTATTTT
-	TRBJ2-4	TRBV9	-	CASAEGGIQYF	TGTGCCAGCGCAGAGGGGGGAATTCAGTACTTC
-	TRBJ1-2	TRBV11-2	-	CASSSPDLLDYGYTF	TGTGCCAGCAGCTCCCCGGACTTGCTGGACTATGGCTACACCTTC
-	TRBJ1-2	TRBV29-1	-	CSVEVGIESQAGNGYGYTF	TGCAGCGTTGAAGTAGGCATTGAGAGTCAAGCGGGAAATGGGTATGGCTACACCTTC
-	TRBJ1-2	TRBV5-4	-	CASSFGGRERTNYGYTF	TGTGCCAGCAGCTTCGGGGGCAGGGAGCGAACTAACTATGGCTACACCTTC
-	TRBJ2-7	TRBV7-8	-	CASSLAGSWEQYF	TGTGCCAGCAGCTTAGCGGGGTCCTGGGAGCAGTACTTC
TRBD2	TRBJ2-7	TRBV13	-	CASSFSGSDYEQYF	TGTGCCAGCAGCTTCAGCGGGAGTGACTACGAGCAGTACTTC
-	TRBJ2-7	TRBV27	-	CASSSTGNSNVPYEQYF	TGTGCCAGCAGTTCAACGGGAAACTCTAACGTACCCTACGAGCAGTACTTC
-	TRBJ1-1	TRBV30	-	CAWRVSMNTEAFF	TGTGCCTGGAGGGTCTCCATGAACACTGAAGCTTTCTTT
-	TRBJ1-2	TRBV30	-	CAWKRRQGINYGYTF	TGTGCCTGGAAGCGACGGCAGGGGATTAACTATGGCTACACCTTC
-	TRBJ1-5	TRBV12-3/TRBV12-4	-	CASVRGVNQPQHF	TGTGCCAGCGTTCGGGGGGTTAATCAGCCCCAGCATTTT
TRBD1	TRBJ1-3	TRBV19	-	CASSILPGQEFGNTIYF	TGTGCCAGTAGTATTCTACCGGGACAGGAGTTTGGAAACACCATATATTTT
-	TRBJ2-7	TRBV5-1	-	CASSLVAGEQYF	TGCGCCAGCAGCTTGGTGGCGGGGGAGCAGTACTTC
-	TRBJ2-7	TRBV25-1	-	CASSEYPSRPYEQYF	TGTGCCAGCAGTGAATACCCCAGTAGACCCTACGAGCAGTACTTC
-	TRBJ2-7	TRBV18	-	CASSPALGRGDDEQYF	TGTGCCAGCTCACCGGCCCTGGGACGGGGTGACGACGAGCAGTACTTC
TRBD1	TRBJ2-7	TRBV29-1	-	CSVEGTGGYEQYF	TGCAGCGTTGAAGGGACAGGGGGGTACGAGCAGTACTTC
-	TRBJ1-2	TRBV19	once	CASRDRQEIIYGYTF	TGTGCCAGTAGGGATAGACAGGAGATAATATATGGCTACACCTTC
TRBD2	TRBJ2-1	TRBV7-2	-	CASNRASGVIRPLNEQFF	TGTGCCAGCAATAGGGCTAGCGGCGTCATCCGGCCTTTAAATGAGCAGTTCTTC
-	TRBJ2-1	TRBV5-6	-	CASSPTANEQFF	TGTGCCAGCAGCCCGACAGCCAATGAGCAGTTCTTC
-	TRBJ1-1	TRBV4-1	-	CASSPHGEVPEAFF	TGCGCCAGCAGCCCTCATGGGGAAGTTCCTGAAGCTTTCTTT
TRBD2	TRBJ2-1	TRBV13	-	CASSPRGGSGYNEQFF	TGTGCCAGCAGCCCACGGGGGGGTAGCGGCTACAATGAGCAGTTCTTC